This T cell receptor (beta chain) is drawn from a study of CD8+ T cells in alopecia areata. Study findings and constraints: Within the top 100, expanded CD8+ clones significantly decreased with tofacitinib, as did scalp clonality.

Regarding this clone: Its target is unknown.

CDR1 and CDR2 from the germline V gene are SGHTA and FQGNSA. The CDR3 length is 15 residues. V lost 1 base, J lost 9 bases, and 10 bases stayed unmatched. The sequencing template was cDNA reverse transcribed from extracted RNA. Profiled with immunoSEQ multiplex PCR; TCRdb holds only in-frame clones, not every one. The repertoire holds about 280,000 clones, with roughly 64% as singletons. Treatment noted: oral pan-JAK inhibitor, 5-10 mg twice daily. This TCR derives from a human donor with alopecia areata. The input for sequencing was CD4+ T cells sorted from blood, taken at week 24, from a patient treated with tofacitinib. This chain uses TRBV7-2 with TRBJ1-2, with TRBD1 matching over 8 bases. CDR3: CASSLGTGQGGSYTF. In DNA form, the CDR3 reads TGTGCCAGCAGCTTAGGGACTGGACAGGGTGGTAGCTACACCTTC.